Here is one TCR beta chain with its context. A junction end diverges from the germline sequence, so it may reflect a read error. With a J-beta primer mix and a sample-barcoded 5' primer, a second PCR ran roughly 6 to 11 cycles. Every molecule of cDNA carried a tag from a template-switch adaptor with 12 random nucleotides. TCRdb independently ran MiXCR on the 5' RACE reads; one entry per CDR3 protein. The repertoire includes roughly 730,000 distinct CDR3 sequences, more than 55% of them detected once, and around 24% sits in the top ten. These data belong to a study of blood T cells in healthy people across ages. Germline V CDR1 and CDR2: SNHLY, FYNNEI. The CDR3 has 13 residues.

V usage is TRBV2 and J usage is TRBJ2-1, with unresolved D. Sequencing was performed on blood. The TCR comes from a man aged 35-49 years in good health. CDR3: CTSSGELYNEQFF. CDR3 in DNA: TGTACCAGCAGTGGCGAGCTCTACAATGAGCAGTTCTTC.